The sequence of this TCR beta chain was determined in a study of vaccination and CD4 T cells after COVID-19. TCRdb re-called the PCR reads with MiXCR, one entry per CDR3 protein. The sample contains roughly 15,000 distinct CDR3 sequences, less than 75% of which appear only once. The material was CD4+ T cells from blood, obtained after SARS-CoV-2 vaccination. The sequence was collected from a human donor who had recovered from COVID-19.

CDR3: CASSERGFLPQHF. CDR3 coding DNA: TGTGCCAGCAGTGAGAGAGGATTTCTGCCCCAGCATTTT. The V call is TRBV2, the J call TRBJ1-5; unclear D gene. Germline V gene sequence: CDR1 SNHLY, CDR2 FYNNEI. Trimming stripped 3 bases from V and 9 bases from J, with 12 bases between. This CDR3 has 13 residues.